Shown below are 13 T cell receptor beta chains from a single sample sequenced in a study of Tregs in tolerant kidney transplant recipients. Clones were read by immunoSEQ multiplex PCR, and TCRdb kept only the in-frame ones, dropping some. The sample contains about 240,000 clones, approximately 84% of which appear only once. Specimen: CD4+ T cells from blood. These receptors originate from a human donor in good health.

The rearrangement links TRBV9 to TRBJ2-5, with 8 positions matching TRBD1. Trimming removed 4 bases from V and 3 bases from J; junction bases left unmatched: 8. This CDR3 is built from 15 residues. CDR1 and CDR2 from the germline V gene are SGDLS and YYNGEE. The CDR3 loop is CASSKAGTGEETQYF. As DNA, the CDR3 is TGTGCCAGCAGCAAGGCCGGGACAGGAGAAGAGACCCAGTACTTC.

CDR3 sequence: CAISATTDLNTEAFF. CDR3 sequence (DNA): TGTGCCATCAGTGCGACAACAGATTTAAACACTGAAGCTTTCTTT. V is TRBV10-3 and J is TRBJ1-1, with D hard to call. V was cut by 4 bases and J by 2 bases, with 14 bases left in between. Germline V gives CDR1 ENHRY, CDR2 SYGVKD. The CDR3 sequence is 15 residues long.

This chain connects TRBV7-9 to TRBJ2-7, with no clear D. Trimming left V 5 bases short and J 4 bases short, with 9 bases between. The germline V gene encodes CDR1 SEHNR and CDR2 FQNEAQ (reference sequence). The CDR3 is 12 residues long. The CDR3 DNA is TGTGCCAGCAGCCTCGCCAGATACGAGCAGTACTTC. Translating gives CASSLARYEQYF.

V usage is TRBV25-1 and J usage is TRBJ1-2, with a possible D match to TRBD1 (6 bases). The length of the CDR3 is 14 residues. With 7 bases removed from V and 4 bases from J, the gap between germline ends came to 16 bases. Germline V gene sequence: CDR1 MGHDK, CDR2 SYGVNS. Here the CDR3 DNA reads TGTGCCAGCATAAAACAGGGTCTATTCTATGGCTACACCTTC. Protein: CASIKQGLFYGYTF.

The J gene is TRBJ2-7, the V gene TRBV2; D possibly matches TRBD1 or TRBD2 (5 bases each). The length of the CDR3 is 16 residues. The V gene's germline CDR1 is SNHLY and CDR2 FYNNEI. Trimming pared 6 bases from V and 7 bases from J, leaving 25 bases between. The DNA for the CDR3 is TGTGCCAGCAGAAATTTGATCCGGGACGGAGGTTTGGAGCAGTACTTC. Encoded protein: CASRNLIRDGGLEQYF.

The rearrangement uses TRBV6-1 and TRBJ1-5, with D uncertain. V shed 3 bases and J shed 4 bases, with 7 bases lying between them. CDR1 is MNHNS, CDR2 SASEGT, per germline. The CDR3 runs to 13 residues. In DNA form, the CDR3 reads TGTGCCAGCAGTGAGGGCAGGAATCAGCCCCAGCATTTT. This translates into CASSEGRNQPQHF.

V gene TRBV5-1 combines with J gene TRBJ1-1; 10 nucleotides match TRBD1. The CDR3 sequence is 17 residues long. J gave up 5 bases and V 0 bases, and 10 bases lay outside the gene matches. Germline loops: CDR1 SGHRS, CDR2 YFSETQ. The DNA for the CDR3 is TGCGCCAGCAGCTTGGGGCGTTCGACAGGGGGCGGAACTGAAGCTTTCTTT. This gives the protein CASSLGRSTGGGTEAFF. The complete variable domain, with remaining parts taken from reference TRBV5-1 and TRBJ1-1, reads KAGVTQTPRYLIKTRGQQVTLSCSPISGHRSVSWYQQTPGQGLQFLFEYFSETQRNKGNFPGRFSGRQFSNSRSEMNVSTLELGDSALYLCASSLGRSTGGGTEAFFGQGTRLTVV.

The V call is TRBV7-9, the J call TRBJ2-3; D is unresolved. The germline gives CDR1 SEHNR, CDR2 FQNEAQ (reference sequence). CDR3 length equals 15 residues. The V and J ends lost 5 bases and 8 bases respectively, with 20 bases between them. The CDR3 DNA sequence: TGTGCCAGCAGCCCCTTCCTTGGAGCAGTCGGTACGCAGTATTTT. It codes for CASSPFLGAVGTQYF.

This rearrangement joins TRBV28 to TRBJ1-1; a possible D gene is TRBD1 (5 bases). The CDR3 is made up of 12 amino acids. Looked up from germline, CDR1 is MDHEN and CDR2 is SYDVKM. Trimming took 10 bases from V and 1 from J, leaving 10 bases between them. This CDR3 is CATGGPNTEAFF. CDR3 DNA: TGTGCCACGGGGGGTCCGAACACTGAAGCTTTCTTT.

The chain uses TRBV2 and TRBJ2-7, with 8 bases identical to TRBD1. Germline V gene data show CDR1 as SNHLY and CDR2 as FYNNEI. Trimming took 0 bases from V and 0 from J; bases not matched to a gene: 10. CDR3 size: 18 residues. DNA for the CDR3: TGTGCCAGCAGTGAAGCCCTAGTCCGGGACAGGCACTCCTACGAGCAGTACTTC. Translation gives CASSEALVRDRHSYEQYF.

The chain combines TRBV5-4 with TRBJ1-2; D gene uncertain. Trimming removed 4 bases at V and 0 bases at J, with 10 bases between. Germline V gene sequence: CDR1 SGHNT, CDR2 YYREEE (reference sequence). This CDR3 comprises 14 residues. DNA for the CDR3: TGTGCCAGCAGCCAACAGAGAGCTAACTATGGCTACACCTTC. Its protein product is CASSQQRANYGYTF.

This clone appeared many times. This chain uses TRBV19 with TRBJ1-1; no definite D call. With 4 bases removed from V and 4 bases from J, the gap between germline ends came to 10 bases. Germline V gives CDR1 LNHDA, CDR2 SQIVND (reference sequence). This CDR3 comprises 13 residues. CDR3 protein: CASSTKRVTEAFF. In DNA form, the CDR3 reads TGTGCCAGTAGTACGAAGCGGGTCACTGAAGCTTTCTTT.

On this clone itself: The sample carries other DNA sequences with the same CDR3. The rearrangement joins TRBV7-9 to TRBJ1-2; 8 bases are shared with TRBD1. The length of the CDR3 is 14 residues. Germline CDR1 reads SEHNR; CDR2 reads FQNEAQ (reference sequence). J gave up 4 bases and V 1 base, and 2 bases lay outside the gene matches. CDR3 protein: CASSLGTGGYGYTF. The CDR3 DNA reads TGTGCCAGCAGCTTAGGTACAGGGGGCTATGGCTACACCTTC.